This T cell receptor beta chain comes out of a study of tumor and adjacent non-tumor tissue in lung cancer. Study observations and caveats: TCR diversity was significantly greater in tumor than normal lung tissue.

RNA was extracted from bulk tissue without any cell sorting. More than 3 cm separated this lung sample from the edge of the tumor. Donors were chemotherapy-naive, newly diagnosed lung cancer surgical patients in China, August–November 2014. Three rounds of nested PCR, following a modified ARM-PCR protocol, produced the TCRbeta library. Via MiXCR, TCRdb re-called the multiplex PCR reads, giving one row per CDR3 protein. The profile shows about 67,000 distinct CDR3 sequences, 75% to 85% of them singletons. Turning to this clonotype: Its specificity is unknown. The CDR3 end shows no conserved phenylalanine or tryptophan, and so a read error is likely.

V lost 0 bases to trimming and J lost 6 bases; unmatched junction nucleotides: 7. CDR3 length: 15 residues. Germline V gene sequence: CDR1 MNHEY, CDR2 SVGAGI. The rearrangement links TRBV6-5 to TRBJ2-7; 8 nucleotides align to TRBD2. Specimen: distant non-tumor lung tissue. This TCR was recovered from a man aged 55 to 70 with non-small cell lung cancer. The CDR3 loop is CASSYSKRETAEQYL. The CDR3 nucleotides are TGTGCCAGCAGTTACTCGAAGCGGGAGACGGCCGAGCAGTACCTT.